The subject of this entry is one T cell receptor (beta chain). This sample stems from a study of blood T cells in healthy people across ages. The CDR3 is made up of 14 amino acids. In germline, CDR1 is MNHEY, CDR2 SVGEGT. V was pared by 5 bases and J by 2 bases, with 11 bases between. Sample-barcoded 5' priming and a J-beta primer mix drove a second PCR of about 6 to 11 cycles. TCRdb re-called the 5' RACE reads through MiXCR, storing one row per CDR3 protein. Seen here are about a million distinct CDR3 sequences, about 53% observed once, and the top ten hold around 21%. This chain links TRBV6-2 or TRBV6-3 with TRBJ2-3; the D gene is possibly TRBD2 (5 bases). Material for sequencing was blood. This clonotype originated in a woman aged 60 to 75 in good health. The CDR3 bases are TGTGCCAGCAGTACCGGGGAGTACACAGATACGCAGTATTTT. Its protein is CASSTGEYTDTQYF.